The 26 T cell receptor beta chains below all came from one sample that was sequenced in a study of Graves' ophthalmopathy and Graves' hyperthyroidism. Amplification of TCR beta CDR3 regions used RNA transcripts. Second-round multiplex PCR came after a first-round RT-PCR that employed HTBI primers. TCRdb re-analysed the multiplex PCR reads in MiXCR, keeping a single row per CDR3 protein. This sample yields some 350,000 distinct CDR3 sequences, of which roughly 15% are seen a single time; around 2.4% belongs to the top ten. Sequenced sample: peripheral blood. The receptors derive from an adult woman with stable Graves' hyperthyroidism.

The V gene is TRBV6-5, the J gene TRBJ1-6; D uncertain. The germline V gene encodes CDR1 MNHEY and CDR2 SVGAGI. This CDR3 region has 17 residues. V dropped 0 bases and J dropped 3 bases, with 12 bases sitting between them. The CDR3 coding sequence is TGTGCCAGCAGTTACTCTTACCAAGGAAACTATAATTCACCCCTCCACTTT. It specifies CASSYSYQGNYNSPLHF.

Turning to this clonotype: The junction does not match germline at one end; this may be a read error. The J gene is TRBJ2-2, the V gene TRBV4-1, with a possible D match to TRBD2 (5 bases). This CDR3 is 15 amino acids long. In germline, CDR1 is MGHRA, CDR2 YSYEKL. The CDR3 DNA reads as TGCGCCATCAGCCAAGATGGCACTAGTTGGGAGGAGCTGTTTTTT. Protein product: CAISQDGTSWEELFF.

In this sample, this clonotype turned up many times. In DNA, the CDR3 is TGTGCCAGCAGCCCCCGGACGCAAGAGACCCAGTACTTC. Amino acids: CASSPRTQETQYF. The V call is TRBV7-2, the J call TRBJ2-5; D call uncertain. In germline, CDR1 is SGHTA, CDR2 FQGNSA. Trimming left V 5 bases short and J 2 bases short, with 9 bases between. The CDR3 totals 13 residues.

At least ten counts were recorded for this clonotype. The V call is TRBV15, the J call TRBJ2-7; D remains ambiguous. Germline V lookup: CDR1 LNHNV, CDR2 YYDKDF (reference sequence). CDR3 length equals 14 residues. Trimming left V 1 base short and J 7 bases short, with 14 bases between. The CDR3 protein is CATSRAGINPEQYF. DNA for the CDR3: TGTGCCACCAGCAGAGCTGGCATTAACCCTGAGCAGTACTTC.

The V and J genes are TRBV29-1 and TRBJ2-5, with D possibly being TRBD1 (6 bases). There are 13 residues in the CDR3. CDR1 SQVTM and CDR2 ANQGSEA come from the germline V gene. Trimming took off 2 bases at V and 2 bases at J, with 9 bases between the two ends. Written as DNA, the CDR3 is TGCAGCGTTGAATGGACAGTTCAAGAGACCCAGTACTTC. It encodes CSVEWTVQETQYF.

The V and J genes are TRBV6-5 and TRBJ2-7, with 8 bases lining up with TRBD2. The CDR3 has 17 residues. Germline V gene sequence: CDR1 MNHEY, CDR2 SVGAGI. Trimming removed 3 bases from V and 1 base from J; junction bases left unmatched: 11. This chain's CDR3 is CASSYAPGREDSYEQYF. The CDR3 DNA is TGTGCCAGCAGTTATGCTCCGGGGCGGGAGGATTCCTACGAGCAGTACTTC.

This clonotype was counted ten times or more. V is TRBV6-2 or TRBV6-3 and J is TRBJ2-5, with TRBD2 identical over 9 bases. Germline trimming cut 4 bases from V and 5 bases from J; bases unmatched to any gene: 11. There are 16 residues in the CDR3. The germline V gene has CDR1 MNHEY and CDR2 SVGEGT. The DNA of the CDR3 is TGTGCCAGCAGTTCTGATAGCGGGAGCAGACGTGAGACCCAGTACTTC. Translating gives CASSSDSGSRRETQYF.

This clonotype has ten or more counts. The chain combines TRBV28 with TRBJ2-2, with D perhaps TRBD1 or TRBD2 (5 bases each). This CDR3 spans 19 amino acids. Germline V gene sequence: CDR1 MDHEN, CDR2 SYDVKM. With 6 bases removed from V and 1 base from J, the gap between germline ends came to 24 bases. The CDR3 DNA reads as TGTGCCAGCAGCACATTGTTCGGGGCTTTGCGGTGGAACACCGGGGAGCTGTTTTTT. This translates into CASSTLFGALRWNTGELFF.

The chain employs TRBV28 and TRBJ1-1, with D perhaps TRBD1 (6 bases). This CDR3 has 15 amino acids. Germline V gene lookup returns CDR1 MDHEN and CDR2 SYDVKM. Trimming pared 3 bases from V and 6 bases from J, leaving 17 bases between. CDR3 nucleotide sequence: TGTGCCAGCAGTTTGGGGAAAACAGGGCTAGCTGAAGCTTTCTTT. This sequence encodes CASSLGKTGLAEAFF.

This chain joins TRBV11-2 and TRBJ1-3, with D possibly TRBD1 on 5 matching bases. CDR1 and CDR2 (germline): SGHAT, FQNNGV. Trimming shortened V by 6 bases and J by 2 bases, and 11 bases separated the two germline ends. CDR3 length: 14 amino acids. In nucleotides, the CDR3 is TGTGCCAGCAGAGAGGTCAGGGCTGGAAACACCATATATTTT. Translating it yields CASREVRAGNTIYF.

This sequence joins TRBV15 and TRBJ1-1; unclear D gene. This CDR3 region has 13 residues. CDR1 is LNHNV, CDR2 YYDKDF, per germline (reference sequence). Trimming took 0 bases from V and 6 from J, leaving 8 bases between them. This CDR3 reads CATSREGGAEAFF. The CDR3 region has the DNA TGTGCCACCAGCAGAGAAGGCGGCGCTGAAGCTTTCTTT.

The V call is TRBV6-5, the J call TRBJ1-1, with TRBD1 identical over 7 bases. The CDR3 consists of 16 residues. J lost 7 bases, V lost 4 bases, and 15 bases had no gene match. Germline CDR1 MNHEY, CDR2 SVGAGI. CDR3 region: CASSSLTGTMANEAFF. In DNA form, the CDR3 reads TGTGCCAGCAGTTCCTTGACAGGGACGATGGCAAATGAAGCTTTCTTT.

The chain links TRBV6-2 or TRBV6-3 to TRBJ2-7; 7 nucleotides match TRBD1. Germline V gene lookup returns CDR1 MNHEY and CDR2 SVGEGT. V was pared by 6 bases and J by 2 bases, with 13 bases of the junction left unmatched. CDR3 size: 16 residues. CDR3 coding DNA: TGTGCCAGCAGCTTCAGCCCAGGGACAGACCCCTACGAGCAGTACTTC. It specifies CASSFSPGTDPYEQYF.

This clonotype was detected many times. The chain has TRBV5-1 and TRBJ2-5; 9 nucleotides line up with TRBD1. J gave up 1 base and V 9 bases, and 4 bases lay outside the gene matches. The germline gives CDR1 SGHRS, CDR2 YFSETQ. The CDR3 spans 13 residues. The CDR3 DNA sequence: TGCGCCACAGGACAGGGGCCCCAAGAGACCCAGTACTTC. Translating it yields CATGQGPQETQYF.

Only a few counts were recorded for this clonotype. The rearrangement uses TRBV5-1 and TRBJ2-5, with 9 bases fitting TRBD1. The CDR3 runs 14 residues. The V segment lost 4 bases and the J segment 5 bases; nucleotides outside the gene matches: 6. CDR1 SGHRS and CDR2 YFSETQ come from the germline V gene. The CDR3 region has the DNA TGCGCCAGCAGCCGGACAGGGGATTGGGAGACCCAGTACTTC. Translated: CASSRTGDWETQYF.

This clonotype was recorded many times. The J gene is TRBJ2-5, the V gene TRBV6-5, with TRBD2 matching 10 bases. Trimming took 0 bases from V and 14 from J; bases not matched to a gene: 15. The CDR3 runs 16 residues. Germline V gives CDR1 MNHEY, CDR2 SVGAGI. The CDR3 DNA reads as TGTGCCAGCAGTTACTCGAGACGGACTAGCGGAAGCGCGGAATACTTC. The encoded protein is CASSYSRRTSGSAEYF.

This clonotype appeared many times. The V gene is TRBV30, the J gene TRBJ1-2, with 8 positions matching TRBD1. The CDR3 sequence is 13 residues long. J was trimmed by 9 bases and V by 0 bases; bases with no gene match: 6. Germline V gene sequence: CDR1 GTSNPN, CDR2 SVGIG (reference sequence). This CDR3 is CAWSVAGGASYTF. CDR3 sequence (DNA): TGTGCCTGGAGTGTCGCAGGGGGCGCCAGCTACACCTTC. Using reference TRBV30 and TRBJ1-2 for the parts outside the CDR3, the full variable domain is SQTIHQWPATLVQPVGSPLSLECTVEGTSNPNLYWYRQAAGRGLQLLFYSVGIGQISSEVPQNLSASRPQDRQFILSSKKLLLSDSGFYLCAWSVAGGASYTFGSGTRLTVV.

This clonotype has ten or more counts. The V gene is TRBV10-3, the J gene TRBJ2-7; 10 bases are shared with TRBD1. The CDR3 runs to 14 residues. CDR1 ENHRY and CDR2 SYGVKD come from the germline V gene. V was pared by 6 bases and J by 4 bases, with 6 bases of the junction left unmatched. The DNA for the CDR3 is TGTGCCATCAGAACCGACAGGGGGCTATACGAGCAGTACTTC. Translated: CAIRTDRGLYEQYF.

This clonotype appeared many times. This chain joins TRBV6-5 and TRBJ1-5, with 7 positions matching TRBD1. The J segment lost 3 bases and the V segment lost 5 bases, leaving 13 bases of the junction unmatched. Looked up from germline, CDR1 is MNHEY and CDR2 is SVGAGI. The CDR3 spans 17 residues. CDR3 bases: TGTGCCAGCAGTCATCTCGGGACAGAGGAAATCAATCAGCCCCAGCATTTT. This sequence encodes CASSHLGTEEINQPQHF.

This clonotype was seen a few times. The genes are TRBV4-1 and TRBJ2-7; 8 nucleotides match TRBD1. This CDR3 spans 14 amino acids. V was clipped by 1 base and J by 6 bases; unmatched bases: 5. Germline V lookup: CDR1 MGHRA, CDR2 YSYEKL. DNA of the CDR3: TGCGCCAGCAGCCAAGTTCAGGGGGCAGGCGAGCAGTACTTC. This encodes CASSQVQGAGEQYF.

Ten or more counts support this clonotype. The chain couples TRBV7-8 to TRBJ1-5; D uncertain. This CDR3 has 17 residues. V gave up 4 bases and J gave up 4 bases, with 20 bases separating them. Germline V gene sequence: CDR1 SGHVS, CDR2 FQNEAQ. The CDR3: CASSSDPVRLGNQPQHF. CDR3 DNA: TGTGCCAGCAGCTCCGACCCGGTACGACTGGGGAATCAGCCCCAGCATTTT.

This clonotype showed up many times. CDR3 loop: CASRVGSPQETQYF. DNA for the CDR3: TGTGCCAGCAGAGTCGGGAGCCCTCAAGAGACCCAGTACTTC. The chain carries TRBV6-1 and TRBJ2-5, with a possible D match to TRBD2 (6 bases). V was trimmed by 6 bases and J by 2 bases, leaving 13 bases between them. The V gene's germline CDR1 is MNHNS and CDR2 SASEGT. CDR3 length: 14 amino acids.

This clonotype was counted ten times or more. The CDR3, as DNA: TGTGCCAGCAGTTACTCTATGTCTGAAGCTTTCTTT. Encoded protein: CASSYSMSEAFF. The chain links TRBV6-2 or TRBV6-3 to TRBJ1-1; no reliable D call. V was trimmed by 0 bases and J by 6 bases, leaving 5 bases between them. This CDR3 has 12 residues. Germline CDR1 MNHEY, CDR2 SVGEGT.

CDR3 region: CASSYSRQINTEAFF. The CDR3 coding sequence is TGTGCCAGCAGTTACTCCCGGCAGATAAACACTGAAGCTTTCTTT. This chain uses TRBV6-5 with TRBJ1-1; D ambiguous. From germline, CDR1 is MNHEY and CDR2 SVGAGI. This CDR3 spans 15 amino acids. Between the trimmed V and J ends, which lost 0 bases and 2 bases, there was a span of 10 bases.

This clonotype was seen ten or more times. The chain is built from TRBV4-1 and TRBJ2-7, with 9 bases aligning to TRBD2. The CDR3 is made up of 18 amino acids. Trimming removed 0 bases from V and 4 bases from J; junction bases left unmatched: 13. Germline CDR1 reads MGHRA; CDR2 reads YSYEKL. For the CDR3, the DNA is TGCGCCAGCAGCCAAGATCAGGGTATGACTAGCGGAATATACGAGCAGTACTTC. Translating it yields CASSQDQGMTSGIYEQYF.

Many counts were recorded for this clonotype. Written as DNA, the CDR3 is TGCAGTGCTAGAGGGGGGGGACTAGGGGGGTCCCAGTACTTC. Residues: CSARGGGLGGSQYF. V and J are TRBV20-1 and TRBJ2-5; 8 positions agree with TRBD2. Looked up from germline, CDR1 is DFQATT and CDR2 is SNEGSKA (reference sequence). The CDR3 has 14 residues. The ends lost 1 base at V and 9 bases at J; junction bases unmatched: 10.